These 10 T cell receptor beta chains share one sample of origin, sequenced in a study of T-cell memory formation after mild COVID-19. TCRdb processed the 5' RACE reads anew with MiXCR; each CDR3 protein has one entry. The table lists approximately 400,000 distinct CDR3 sequences, about a sixth of them singletons. Sequencing was performed on PBMCs or a T cell subset sorted from them (not recorded which). The source of these receptors is a young man who had mild COVID-19 (a few samples of this study predate the infection). Cell type and time point are not known.

The V and J genes are TRBV2 and TRBJ2-3; no clear D. The CDR3 is 12 residues long. CDR1 and CDR2 (germline): SNHLY, FYNNEI. Trimming took 11 bases from V and 4 from J, leaving 13 bases between them. Here the CDR3 DNA reads TGTGCCGGCCGTGGGCCATCAGATACGCAGTATTTT. Translated: CAGRGPSDTQYF.

This clonotype has ten or more counts. The CDR3, as DNA: TGTGCCAGCAGCGGGGCCCGAAATGAAAAACTGTTTTTT. As protein: CASSGARNEKLFF. The genes are TRBV14 and TRBJ1-4; tentative D call: TRBD1 (5 bases). V lost 5 bases and J 5 bases, leaving 9 bases between the germline ends. From germline, CDR1 is SGHDN and CDR2 FVKESK. CDR3 length: 13 amino acids.

About this clonotype: With a much larger clone just one base away, this may be a read error. The chain employs TRBV12-3 or TRBV12-4 and TRBJ1-2; D remains unclear. The CDR3 sequence is 12 residues long. Trimming took off 4 bases at V and 3 bases at J, with 6 bases between the two ends. For the CDR3, the DNA is TGTGCCAGCAGTTCCAAGGACTATGGCTACACCTTC. It codes for CASSSKDYGYTF.

This clonotype was seen a few times. CDR3 region: CASSERPTDTQYF. The CDR3 nucleotides are TGTGCCAGCAGCGAAAGGCCAACAGATACGCAGTATTTT. The chain uses TRBV9 and TRBJ2-3; no firm D call. Trimming stripped 3 bases from V and 3 bases from J, with 8 bases between. Germline V CDR1 and CDR2: SGDLS, YYNGEE. The CDR3 sequence is 13 residues long.

This clonotype was detected only a few times. The chain combines TRBV16 with TRBJ1-5, with D possibly matching TRBD1 (5 bases). The CDR3 is 18 amino acids. The germline V gene has CDR1 KGHSY and CDR2 FQNENV. Trimming removed 0 bases from V and 2 bases from J, with 17 bases in between. The CDR3 is CASSQSVRGGKGNQPQHF. The CDR3, as DNA: TGTGCCAGCAGCCAATCGGTTCGGGGGGGAAAAGGCAATCAGCCCCAGCATTTT.

The chain combines TRBV4-3 with TRBJ2-2; D not certain. Per germline, CDR1 LGHNA and CDR2 YSLEER. Trimming shortened V by 1 base and J by 0 bases, and 12 bases separated the two germline ends. This CDR3 spans 17 amino acids. The CDR3 DNA is TGCGCCAGCAGCCAAGTGGGCAATAGCCCGAACACCGGGGAGCTGTTTTTT. Translation: CASSQVGNSPNTGELFF.

V usage is TRBV20-1 and J usage is TRBJ2-7, with a possible D match to TRBD1 (5 bases). The CDR3 extends over 14 amino acids. V was clipped by 3 bases and J by 5 bases, with 17 bases between them. Looked up from germline, CDR1 is DFQATT and CDR2 is SNEGSKA (reference sequence). CDR3 protein: CSARSTPQGNEQYF. DNA for the CDR3: TGCAGTGCTAGGAGCACCCCTCAGGGAAACGAGCAGTACTTC.

V gene TRBV20-1 combines with J gene TRBJ1-1; no definite D call. The CDR3 is 13 amino acids. In germline, CDR1 is DFQATT, CDR2 SNEGSKA (reference sequence). Trimming cost V 3 bases and J 3 bases, with 11 bases left between them. Here the CDR3 DNA reads TGCAGTGCTAGTGACTTAACAGACACTGAAGCTTTCTTT. Amino acid sequence: CSASDLTDTEAFF.

The chain links TRBV6-2 or TRBV6-3 to TRBJ1-2; possibly TRBD1 for D (5 bases). The CDR3 consists of 15 residues. V lost 2 bases and J 4 bases, leaving 14 bases between the germline ends. Looked up from germline, CDR1 is MNHEY and CDR2 is SVGEGT. The DNA for the CDR3 is TGTGCCAGCAGTTACGGGGGGTCCCTCATCTATGGCTACACCTTC. It is translated as CASSYGGSLIYGYTF.

This clonotype was found a few times. The gene calls are TRBV5-1 and TRBJ2-7, with a weak D call TRBD2 (6 bases). The CDR3 is made up of 13 amino acids. CDR1 is SGHRS and CDR2 is YFSETQ in the germline V gene. The V gene lost 4 bases and the J gene lost 2 bases, with 10 bases spanning the gap. The CDR3 protein is CASSEGRTYEQYF. The CDR3 nucleotides are TGCGCCAGCAGCGAAGGGAGGACCTACGAGCAGTACTTC.